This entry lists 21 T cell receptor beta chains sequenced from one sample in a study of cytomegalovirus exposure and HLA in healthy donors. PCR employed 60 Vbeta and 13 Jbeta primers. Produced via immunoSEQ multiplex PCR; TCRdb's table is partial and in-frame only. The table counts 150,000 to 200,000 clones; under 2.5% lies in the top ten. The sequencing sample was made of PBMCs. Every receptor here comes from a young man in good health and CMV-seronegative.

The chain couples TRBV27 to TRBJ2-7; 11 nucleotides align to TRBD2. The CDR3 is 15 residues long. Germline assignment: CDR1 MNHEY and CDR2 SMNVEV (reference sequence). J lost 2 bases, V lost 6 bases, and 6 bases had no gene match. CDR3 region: CASRLRLAGPYEQYF. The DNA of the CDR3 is TGTGCCAGCAGACTGAGACTAGCGGGACCCTACGAGCAGTACTTC.

The CDR3 spells CSVETGGYGYTF. In DNA form, the CDR3 reads TGCAGCGTTGAGACAGGGGGCTATGGCTACACCTTC. The chain carries TRBV29-1 and TRBJ1-2; 9 bases line up with TRBD1. J was trimmed by 4 bases and V by 3 bases; bases with no gene match: 0. CDR3 size: 12 residues. Germline V gene sequence: CDR1 SQVTM, CDR2 ANQGSEA.

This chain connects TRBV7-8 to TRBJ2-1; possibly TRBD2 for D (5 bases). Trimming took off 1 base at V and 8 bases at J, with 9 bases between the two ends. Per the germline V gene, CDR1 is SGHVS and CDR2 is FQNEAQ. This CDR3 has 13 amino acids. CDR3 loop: CASSLEMGDEQFF. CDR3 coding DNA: TGTGCCAGCAGCTTAGAAATGGGAGATGAGCAGTTCTTC.

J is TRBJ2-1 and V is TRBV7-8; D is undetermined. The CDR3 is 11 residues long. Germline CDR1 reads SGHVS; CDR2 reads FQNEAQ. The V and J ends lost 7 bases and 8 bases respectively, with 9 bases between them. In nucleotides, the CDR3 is TGTGCCAGCACGTCCCGGTATGAGCAGTTCTTC. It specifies CASTSRYEQFF. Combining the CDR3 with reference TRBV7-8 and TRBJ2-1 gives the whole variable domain GAGVSQSPRYKVAKRGQDVALRCDPISGHVSLFWYQQALGQGPEFLTYFQNEAQLDKSGLPSDRFFAERPEGSVSTLKIQRTQQEDSAVYLCASTSRYEQFFGPGTRLTVL.

CDR3 protein: CASQTSGRVHEQFF. As DNA, the CDR3 is TGTGCCAGTCAGACTAGCGGGAGGGTCCATGAGCAGTTCTTC. The J gene is TRBJ2-1, the V gene TRBV2, with 14 positions matching TRBD2. Losses at the gene ends were 9 bases for V and 8 bases for J; bases not matched to a gene: 6. CDR3 length: 14 amino acids. Germline values: CDR1 SNHLY, CDR2 FYNNEI.

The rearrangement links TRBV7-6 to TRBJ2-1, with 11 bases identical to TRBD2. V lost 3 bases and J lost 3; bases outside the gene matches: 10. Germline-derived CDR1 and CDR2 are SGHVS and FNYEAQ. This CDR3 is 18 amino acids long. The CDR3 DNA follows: TGTGCCAGCAGCTTGAGGACTAGCGGGCGCCGGTACTACAATGAGCAGTTCTTC. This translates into CASSLRTSGRRYYNEQFF.

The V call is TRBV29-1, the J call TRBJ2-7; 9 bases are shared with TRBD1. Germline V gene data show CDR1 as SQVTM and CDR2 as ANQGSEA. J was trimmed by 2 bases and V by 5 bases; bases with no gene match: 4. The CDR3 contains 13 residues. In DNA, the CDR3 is TGCAGCGTTTTGGGACAGGGCCCCTACGAGCAGTACTTC. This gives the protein CSVLGQGPYEQYF.

The CDR3 DNA reads TGTGCCAGCAGCTTGTACAGGGTTGGGGACACTGAAGCTTTCTTT. Its protein product is CASSLYRVGDTEAFF. The gene calls are TRBV7-2 and TRBJ1-1; weak D call: TRBD1 (6 bases). V dropped 3 bases and J dropped 3 bases, with 14 bases sitting between them. This CDR3 is 15 amino acids long. Germline values: CDR1 SGHTA, CDR2 FQGNSA.

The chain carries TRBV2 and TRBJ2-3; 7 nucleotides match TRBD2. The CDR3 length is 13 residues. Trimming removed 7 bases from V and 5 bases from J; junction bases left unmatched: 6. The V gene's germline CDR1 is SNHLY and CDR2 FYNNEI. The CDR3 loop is CASIRREQDTQYF. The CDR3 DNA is TGTGCCAGCATCAGGCGGGAGCAAGATACGCAGTATTTT.

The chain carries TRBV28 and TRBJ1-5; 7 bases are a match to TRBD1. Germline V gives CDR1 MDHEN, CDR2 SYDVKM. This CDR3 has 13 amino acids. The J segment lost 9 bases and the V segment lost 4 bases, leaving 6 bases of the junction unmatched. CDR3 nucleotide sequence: TGTGCCAGCAGTTCCCCGGGACAGAGGCCCCAGCATTTT. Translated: CASSSPGQRPQHF.

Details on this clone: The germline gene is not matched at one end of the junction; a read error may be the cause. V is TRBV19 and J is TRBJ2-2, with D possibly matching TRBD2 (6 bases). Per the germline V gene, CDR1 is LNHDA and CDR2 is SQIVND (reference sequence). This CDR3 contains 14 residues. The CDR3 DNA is TGTGCCAGTAGCGGGACTGCGAACATCGGGGAGCTGTTTTTT. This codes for CASSGTANIGELFF.

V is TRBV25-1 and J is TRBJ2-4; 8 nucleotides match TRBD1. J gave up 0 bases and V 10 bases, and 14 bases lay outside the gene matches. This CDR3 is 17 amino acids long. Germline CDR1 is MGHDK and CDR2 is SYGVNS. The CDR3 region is CAKLGLGTGVAKNIQYF. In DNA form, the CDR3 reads TGTGCCAAACTCGGATTGGGGACAGGAGTAGCCAAAAACATTCAGTACTTC.

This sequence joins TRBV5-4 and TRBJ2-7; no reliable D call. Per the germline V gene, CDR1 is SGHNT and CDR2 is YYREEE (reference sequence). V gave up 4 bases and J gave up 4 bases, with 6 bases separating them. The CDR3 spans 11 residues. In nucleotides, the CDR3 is TGTGCCAGCAGCCAAAATTACGAGCAGTACTTC. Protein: CASSQNYEQYF.

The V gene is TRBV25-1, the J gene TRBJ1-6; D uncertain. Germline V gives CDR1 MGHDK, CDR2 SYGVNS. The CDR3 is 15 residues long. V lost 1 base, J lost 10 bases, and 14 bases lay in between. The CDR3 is CASSESVTVRSPLHF. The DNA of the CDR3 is TGTGCCAGCAGTGAATCGGTAACGGTCAGGTCACCCCTCCACTTT.

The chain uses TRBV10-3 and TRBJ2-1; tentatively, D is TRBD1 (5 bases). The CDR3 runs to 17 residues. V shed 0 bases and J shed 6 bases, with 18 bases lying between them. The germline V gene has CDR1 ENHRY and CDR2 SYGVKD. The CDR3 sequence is CAISESAQGPSSNEQFF. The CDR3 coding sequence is TGTGCCATCAGTGAGTCAGCCCAGGGTCCGAGCTCCAATGAGCAGTTCTTC.

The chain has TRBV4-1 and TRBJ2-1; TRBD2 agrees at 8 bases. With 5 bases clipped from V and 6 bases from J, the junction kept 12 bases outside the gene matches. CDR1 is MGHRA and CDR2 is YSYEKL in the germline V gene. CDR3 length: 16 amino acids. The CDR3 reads CASSSVRAGAGNEQFF. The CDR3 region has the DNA TGCGCCAGCAGCTCCGTGAGAGCGGGAGCCGGCAATGAGCAGTTCTTC.

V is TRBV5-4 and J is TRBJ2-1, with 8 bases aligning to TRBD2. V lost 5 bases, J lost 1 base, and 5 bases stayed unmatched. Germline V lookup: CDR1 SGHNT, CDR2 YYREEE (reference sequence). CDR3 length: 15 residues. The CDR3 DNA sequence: TGTGCCAGCAGGTCCGAGCGGGAGTCCTACAATGAGCAGTTCTTC. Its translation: CASRSERESYNEQFF.

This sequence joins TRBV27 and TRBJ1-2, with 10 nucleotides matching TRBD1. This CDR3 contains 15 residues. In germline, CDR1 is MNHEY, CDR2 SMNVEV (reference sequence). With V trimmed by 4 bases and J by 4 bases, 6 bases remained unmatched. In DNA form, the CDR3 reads TGTGCCAGCAGTTCCCGACAGGGGGCGGGCTATGGCTACACCTTC. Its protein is CASSSRQGAGYGYTF.

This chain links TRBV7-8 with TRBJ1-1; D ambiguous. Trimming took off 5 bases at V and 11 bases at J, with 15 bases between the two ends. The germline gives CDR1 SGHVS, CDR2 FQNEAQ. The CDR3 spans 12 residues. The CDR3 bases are TGTGCCAGCAGCCCCCTAAATCGAGGCGCTTTCTTT. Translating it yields CASSPLNRGAFF.

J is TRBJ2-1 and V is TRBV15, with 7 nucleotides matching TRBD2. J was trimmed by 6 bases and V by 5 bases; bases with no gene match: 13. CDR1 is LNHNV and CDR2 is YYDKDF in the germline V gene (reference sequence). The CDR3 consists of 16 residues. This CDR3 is CATSVRRAGPTNEQFF. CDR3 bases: TGTGCCACCAGCGTGCGAAGAGCGGGACCTACCAATGAGCAGTTCTTC.

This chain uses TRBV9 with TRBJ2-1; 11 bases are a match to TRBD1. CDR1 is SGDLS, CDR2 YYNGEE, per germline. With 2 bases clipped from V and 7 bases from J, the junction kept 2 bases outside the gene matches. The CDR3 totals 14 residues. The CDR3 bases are TGTGCCAGCAGCGTCGGACAGGGGGCAAATGAGCAGTTCTTC. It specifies CASSVGQGANEQFF. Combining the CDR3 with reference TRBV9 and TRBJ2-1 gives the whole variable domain DSGVTQTPKHLITATGQRVTLRCSPRSGDLSVYWYQQSLDQGLQFLIQYYNGEERAKGNILERFSAQQFPDLHSELNLSSLELGDSALYFCASSVGQGANEQFFGPGTRLTVL.